The rows below give T cell receptor beta chains drawn from one sample of a study of persistence of HIV-infected CD4 T cells. These receptors have no known antigen. Profiled with immunoSEQ multiplex PCR; TCRdb holds only in-frame clones, not every one. The table shows several thousand clones, with approximately 63% occurring only once. The specimen was CD4+ T cells sorted from PBMCs after approximately 19-hour stimulation, collected from a patient who received antiretroviral therapy. The receptors were gathered from an adult man with HIV who was CMV-seropositive. Each CDR3 is given with its conserved first and last residue. D genes are given only for firm matches. Not every row has a clone size; where given, it reads once, few, many or a size class.

>.|TRBV19|TRBJ1-1|.
TGTGCCAGTAGTATCGGGGAAGGCACTGAAGCTTTCTTT
CASSIGEGTEAFF
>.|TRBV6-6|TRBJ2-7|.
TGTGCCAGCAGAAGGGGCGACGAGCAGTACTTC
CASRRGDEQYF
>TRBD1|TRBV5-4|TRBJ1-2|.
TGTGCCAGCAGCTTGGAAGGGACAGGGCTTTTGTATGGCTACACCTTC
CASSLEGTGLLYGYTF
>TRBD1|TRBV19|TRBJ1-5|.
TGTGCCAGTACCGGGGGACAGGGGATAAGCAATCAGCCCCAGCATTTT
CASTGGQGISNQPQHF
>TRBD1|TRBV15|TRBJ2-7|once
TGTGCCACCAGCAGAGAGACAGGGGGAACCTACGAGCAGTACTTC
CATSRETGGTYEQYF
>TRBD1|TRBV18|TRBJ2-7|.
TGTGCCAGCTCAGCTCCGGACAGGGGGAGATACGAGCAGTACTTC
CASSAPDRGRYEQYF
>TRBD1|TRBV19|TRBJ1-2|large
TGTGCCAGTAGTATAGACTTAATGACAGGGAAGGGCTATGGCTACACCTTC
CASSIDLMTGKGYGYTF
>.|TRBV19|TRBJ1-2|.
TGTGCCAGTAGAGACGGCCACTATGGCTACACCTTC
CASRDGHYGYTF
>.|TRBV10-2|TRBJ1-3|few
TGCGCCAGCAGTGAGACCTTCGGAAACACCATATATTTT
CASSETFGNTIYF
>.|TRBV10-2|TRBJ2-7|.
TGCGCCAGCTCGGGGGACCCACGCGGGGAGCAGTACTTC
CASSGDPRGEQYF
>.|TRBV7-3|TRBJ2-3|.
TGTGCCAGCGGACAGCCTAGCACAGATACGCAGTATTTT
CASGQPSTDTQYF
>.|TRBV24-1|TRBJ1-2|.
TGTGCCACCAGTGATTCCCAGGGGCGAGGCTACACCTTC
CATSDSQGRGYTF
>TRBD1|TRBV2|TRBJ1-5|.
TGTGCCAGCAGTGGGGCAGGGGGCGATCAGCCCCAGCATTTT
CASSGAGGDQPQHF
>TRBD1|TRBV19|TRBJ1-2|.
TGTGCCAGTAGTCCGAACAGGGGTGGCTACACCTTC
CASSPNRGGYTF
>.|TRBV19|TRBJ2-2|.
TGTGCCAGTAGCCTCCAGGAGGGCGGGGAGCTGTTTTTT
CASSLQEGGELFF
>.|TRBV3-1/TRBV3-2|TRBJ1-2|.
TGTGCCAGCAGCCAGGGAAAAGGCTGGGGCTATGGCTACACCTTC
CASSQGKGWGYGYTF
>.|TRBV4-1|TRBJ2-3|few
TGCGCCAGCAGCCTGGGACCATTTACGAATACGCAGTATTTT
CASSLGPFTNTQYF
>.|TRBV12-3/TRBV12-4|TRBJ2-7|.
TGTGCCAGCAGCCGGGAGCTATACGAGCAGTACTTC
CASSRELYEQYF
>TRBD2|TRBV30|TRBJ2-1|.
TGTGCCTGGGGATTAGCGGGAGGGCCTTACAATGAGCAGTTCTTC
CAWGLAGGPYNEQFF
>TRBD2|TRBV19|TRBJ2-1|.
TGTGCCAGCAGGGGTCTAGCGGGGGCCAAGAGCAATGAGCAGTTCTTC
CASRGLAGAKSNEQFF
>.|TRBV19|TRBJ2-7|large
TGTGCCAGTAGTATTCAGGGCTACGAGCAGTACTTC
CASSIQGYEQYF
>TRBD2|TRBV10-3|TRBJ2-3|.
TGTGCCATCAGACTAGCGGGAGAAGTAGATACGCAGTATTTT
CAIRLAGEVDTQYF
>TRBD1|TRBV6-5|TRBJ1-1|.
TGTGCCAGCAGCCACAGGGGGCAGAATGAAGCTTTCTTT
CASSHRGQNEAFF
>.|TRBV15|TRBJ1-5|few
TGTGCCACCAGCAGGGAACGGGAGGGTCAGCCCCAGCATTTT
CATSREREGQPQHF
>.|TRBV19|TRBJ2-3|once
TGTGCCAGTAGAAGTGAGAGCGGGACAGATACGCAGTATTTT
CASRSESGTDTQYF
>.|TRBV11-2|TRBJ1-5|few
TGTGCCAGCAGCTTAGGAACCGGGTTCCATCAGCCCCAGCATTTT
CASSLGTGFHQPQHF
>.|TRBV5-5|TRBJ2-3|.
TGTGCCAGCAGCTTGGCCTCGGCAGGTACGCAGTATTTT
CASSLASAGTQYF
>.|TRBV19|TRBJ1-2|few
TGTGCCAGTAGTATTAGTGGGCCGACGCCCTATGGCTACACCTTC
CASSISGPTPYGYTF
>TRBD1|TRBV5-1|TRBJ2-1|.
TGCGCCAGCAGCTTCGGACAGGCAAGGGAGCAGTTCTTC
CASSFGQAREQFF
>.|TRBV30|TRBJ1-1|few
TGTGCCTGGAGTAAAGGGTTGGGCACTGAAGCTTTCTTT
CAWSKGLGTEAFF
>.|TRBV12-3/TRBV12-4|TRBJ1-2|.
TGTGCCAGCCAGGAGAGGGACCATGGCTACACCTTC
CASQERDHGYTF
>.|TRBV15|TRBJ1-1|few
TGTGCCACCAGCAGAGATCGGGAAGGCACTGAAGCTTTCTTT
CATSRDREGTEAFF